The clone carrying this T cell receptor (beta chain) was seen a few times. A junction end diverges from the germline sequence, so it may reflect a read error. The CDR3 loop spans 14 amino acids. The germline CDR1 and CDR2 sequences are SNHLY and FYNNEI. This sample was included in a study of T cells in Graves' hyperthyroidism and ophthalmopathy. Template material for amplifying TCR beta CDR3 regions consisted of RNA transcripts. The HTBI primer set served for first-round RT-PCR of the TCR CDR3. MiXCR, applied by TCRdb to the multiplex PCR reads, yields one record per CDR3 protein. The top ten hold 16% of the sample, which has more than 550,000 distinct CDR3 sequences, roughly 20% seen once.

The clonotype comes from a woman between 45 and 60 years old with Graves' hyperthyroidism that later progressed to Graves' ophthalmopathy. Sequencing used blood. This rearrangement joins TRBV2 to TRBJ1-1, with 8 bases lining up with TRBD1. As DNA, the CDR3 is TGTGCCAGCAGAGACACGGACAGGGACACTGGAGCTTTCTTT. This codes for CASRDTDRDTGAFF.